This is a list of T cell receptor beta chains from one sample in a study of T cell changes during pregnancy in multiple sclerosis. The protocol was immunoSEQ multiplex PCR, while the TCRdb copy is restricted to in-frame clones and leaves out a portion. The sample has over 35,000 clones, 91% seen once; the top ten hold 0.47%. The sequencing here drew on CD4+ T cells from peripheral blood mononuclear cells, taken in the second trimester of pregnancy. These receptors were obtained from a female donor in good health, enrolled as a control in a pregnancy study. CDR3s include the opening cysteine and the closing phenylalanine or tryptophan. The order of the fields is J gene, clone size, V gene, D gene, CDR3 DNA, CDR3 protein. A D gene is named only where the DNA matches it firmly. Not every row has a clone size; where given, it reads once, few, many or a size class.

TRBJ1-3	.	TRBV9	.	TGTGCCAGCAGCGTAGCCCCGCGCTCTGGAAACACCATATATTTT	CASSVAPRSGNTIYF
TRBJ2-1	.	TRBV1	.	TGCACCAGCAGCCAAGATAAGTGGGGGCCTTACAATGAGCAGTTCTTC	CTSSQDKWGPYNEQFF
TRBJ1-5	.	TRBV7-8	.	TGTGCCAGCAGCTTGGTTGGAGGTCGCAATCAGCCCCAGCATTTT	CASSLVGGRNQPQHF
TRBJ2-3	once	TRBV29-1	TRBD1	TGCAGCACATTTTGGACAGGACAAGATACGCAGTATTTT	CSTFWTGQDTQYF
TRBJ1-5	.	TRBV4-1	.	TGCGCCAGCAGGTCACCAGGTGCGGGTCAGCCCCAGCATTTT	CASRSPGAGQPQHF
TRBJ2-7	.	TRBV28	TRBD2	TGTGCCGGGTCGAGGGGGCTAGCGGGATACGAGCAGTACTTC	CAGSRGLAGYEQYF
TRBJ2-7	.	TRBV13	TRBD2	TGTGCCAGCAGCCCTCGGACTAGCGGGAGGGTCTACGAGCAGTACTTC	CASSPRTSGRVYEQYF
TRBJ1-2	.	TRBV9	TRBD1	TGTGCCAGCAGCGCCCCCGGGACAGGGGGGTATGGCTACACCTTC	CASSAPGTGGYGYTF
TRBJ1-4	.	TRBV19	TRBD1	TGTGCCAGTAAGGGGGGACAGTATCATGAAAAACTGTTTTTT	CASKGGQYHEKLFF
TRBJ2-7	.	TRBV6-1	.	TGTGCCAGCAGTTCCGCACAGGATTACGAGCAGTACTTC	CASSSAQDYEQYF
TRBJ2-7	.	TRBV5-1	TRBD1	TGCGCCAGCAGCCCTACAGGGGCCTACGAGCAGTACTTC	CASSPTGAYEQYF
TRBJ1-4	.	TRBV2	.	TGTGCCAGCACCCCAATAACGGCAGGTCCTAATGAAAAACTGTTTTTT	CASTPITAGPNEKLFF
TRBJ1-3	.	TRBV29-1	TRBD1	TGCAGCGCCTGGGACAGGGGAAACACCATATATTTT	CSAWDRGNTIYF
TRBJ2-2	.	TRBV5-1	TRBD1	TGCGCCAGCAGCTTGGTGACAGGGGTGGGCACCGGGGAGCTGTTTTTT	CASSLVTGVGTGELFF
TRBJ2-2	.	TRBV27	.	TGTGCCAGCAGTTTATCGATAGGAGGGGCAAAGGCCGGGGAGCTGTTTTTT	CASSLSIGGAKAGELFF
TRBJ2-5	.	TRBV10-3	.	TGTGCCATCAGGGAGAGACAGTTACAAGAGACCCAGTACTTC	CAIRERQLQETQYF
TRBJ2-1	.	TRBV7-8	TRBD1	TGTGCCAGCAGCACTAGAGTAGGGGGCGCTTGGAGTGAGCAGTTCTTC	CASSTRVGGAWSEQFF
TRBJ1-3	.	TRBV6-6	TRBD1	TGTGCCAGCAGCGGGACAGGGGCTTCATCTGGAAACACCATATATTTT	CASSGTGASSGNTIYF
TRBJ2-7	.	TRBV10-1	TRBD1	TGCGCCAGCAGCCAAGGGGGCAACGAGCAGTACTTC	CASSQGGNEQYF
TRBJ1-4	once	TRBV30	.	TGTGCCTGGTCACCAGGGGCGCGAGAAAAACTGTTTTTT	CAWSPGAREKLFF
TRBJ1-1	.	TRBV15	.	TGTGCCACCAGCTTCGGGGGGGACACTGAAGCTTTCTTT	CATSFGGDTEAFF
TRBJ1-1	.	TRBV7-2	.	TGTGCCAGCAGCCCAGCGGGTAGGACTGAAGCTTTCTTT	CASSPAGRTEAFF
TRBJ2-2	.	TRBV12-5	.	TGTGCTAGTGGTTTGGTACGCGGTGTCTACGATAGCGGGGAGCTGTTTTTT	CASGLVRGVYDSGELFF
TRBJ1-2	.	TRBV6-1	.	TGTGCCAGCAGTGAATATCCTCAGGGCGGCTATGGCTACACCTTC	CASSEYPQGGYGYTF
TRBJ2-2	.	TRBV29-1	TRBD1	TGCAGCGTTCGTGGACAGGGTTACGGGGAGCTGTTTTTT	CSVRGQGYGELFF
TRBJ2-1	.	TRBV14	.	TGTGCCAGCAGCCAAGATCTGGGGCGGGGGCGCAATGAGCAGTTCTTC	CASSQDLGRGRNEQFF
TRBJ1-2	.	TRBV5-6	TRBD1	TGTGCCAGCAGCTTGGGATACAGGGGGGATGGTGGCTACACCTTC	CASSLGYRGDGGYTF
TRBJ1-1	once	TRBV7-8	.	TGTGCCAGCAGCTTAGGGGCAAACACTGAAGCTTTCTTT	CASSLGANTEAFF
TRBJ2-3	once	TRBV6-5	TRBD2	TGTGCCAGCAGTTACTTAGGGACTACTAGCACAGATACGCAGTATTTT	CASSYLGTTSTDTQYF
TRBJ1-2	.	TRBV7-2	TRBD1	TGTGCCACTTCGCCGGGACAGGGAAATAACTATGGCTACACCTTC	CATSPGQGNNYGYTF
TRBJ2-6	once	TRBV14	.	TGTGCCAGCAGTCCCGATTGGGGGCGTTCTGGGGCCAACGTCCTGACTTTC	CASSPDWGRSGANVLTF
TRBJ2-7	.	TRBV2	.	TGTGCCAGCACAGGGTTCGGCGGGGCATCCTACGAGCAGTACTTC	CASTGFGGASYEQYF
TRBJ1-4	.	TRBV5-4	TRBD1	TGTGCCAGCAGCCTGGACAGGGGGCGAGAAAAACTGTTTTTT	CASSLDRGREKLFF
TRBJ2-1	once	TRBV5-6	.	TGTGCCAGCAGCTTGGCTAGGGGCTTGGAGCAGTTCTTC	CASSLARGLEQFF
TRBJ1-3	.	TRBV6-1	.	TGTGCCAGCTCGACAGACCCTTTCTCTGGAAACACCATATATTTT	CASSTDPFSGNTIYF
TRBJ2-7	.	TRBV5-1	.	TGCGCCAGCAGCCTGCCCGGGGGCTACGAGCAGTACTTC	CASSLPGGYEQYF
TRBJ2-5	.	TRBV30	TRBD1	TGTGCCTGGAGTCGGGGACAGGGGCTGGCAGAGACCCAGTACTTC	CAWSRGQGLAETQYF
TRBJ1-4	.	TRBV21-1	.	TGTGCCAGCAGCAGGGACAGAGGGAGGACAACTAATGAAAAACTGTTTTTT	CASSRDRGRTTNEKLFF
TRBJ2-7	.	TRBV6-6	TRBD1	TGTGCCAGCAGTCCTCGGGACAGCATCTACGAGCAGTACTTC	CASSPRDSIYEQYF
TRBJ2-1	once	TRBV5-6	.	TGTGCCAGCAGCTCCGGACTGGTAGGCTCCTACAATGAGCAGTTCTTC	CASSSGLVGSYNEQFF
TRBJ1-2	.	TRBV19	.	TGTGCCAGTAGCCCACAGGGTTGGGGATATGGCTACACCTTC	CASSPQGWGYGYTF